These 2 T cell receptor beta chains came from one sample sequenced in a study of T-cell memory formation after mild COVID-19 (dated by TCRdb to the early 2020s). Library generation was performed with 5' RACE. Instrument used: Illumina NovaSeq 6000. The public sequencing data were trimmed at Q25 with fastp and processed into clonotypes with MiXCR by TCRdb, which kept only in-frame beta chains. CDR3 protein sequences are deduplicated, and each keeps its most common genes and DNA. Here the sample has 68,000 or so distinct CDR3 sequences; over 15% occur a single time. 25% to 35% of the sample lies in the top ten. Sequencing used PBMCs or a T cell subset sorted from them (not recorded which). The receptor set was obtained from an adult woman who had mild COVID-19 (a few samples of this study predate the infection). The sample titles of this study are shuffled in the database, so cell type and time point are left out; the donor was told from shared clones.

The chain combines TRBV7-9 with TRBJ1-1; no definite D call. CDR1 is SEHNR and CDR2 is FQNEAQ in the germline V gene (reference sequence). V dropped 3 bases and J dropped 3 bases, with 11 bases sitting between them. The CDR3 totals 14 residues. The CDR3 coding sequence is TGTGCCAGCAGCTTGGCGAACCGGGACACTGAAGCTTTCTTT. It is translated as CASSLANRDTEAFF.

CDR3 sequence: CASSQYHSSSGNTIYF. CDR3 bases: TGTGCCAGCAGCCAATATCACTCCAGCTCTGGAAACACCATATATTTT. The chain has TRBV16 and TRBJ1-3, with no clear D. The CDR3 has 16 residues. Germline CDR1 and CDR2: KGHSY and FQNENV. The V and J ends lost 1 base and 0 bases respectively, with 10 bases between them.